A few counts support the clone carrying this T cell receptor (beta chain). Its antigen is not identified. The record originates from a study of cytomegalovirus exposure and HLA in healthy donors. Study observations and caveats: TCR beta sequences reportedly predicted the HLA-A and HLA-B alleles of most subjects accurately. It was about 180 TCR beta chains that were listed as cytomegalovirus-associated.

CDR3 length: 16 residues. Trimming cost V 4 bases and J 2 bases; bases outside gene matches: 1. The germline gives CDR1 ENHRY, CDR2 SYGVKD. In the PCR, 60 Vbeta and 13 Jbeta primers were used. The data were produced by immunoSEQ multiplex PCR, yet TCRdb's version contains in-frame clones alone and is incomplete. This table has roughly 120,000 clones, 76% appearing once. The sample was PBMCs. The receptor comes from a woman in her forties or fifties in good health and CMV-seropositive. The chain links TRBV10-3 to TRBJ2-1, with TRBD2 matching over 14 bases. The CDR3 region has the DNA TGTGCCATCAGTGGGACTAGCGGGGGGACCTACAATGAGCAGTTCTTC. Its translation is CAISGTSGGTYNEQFF.